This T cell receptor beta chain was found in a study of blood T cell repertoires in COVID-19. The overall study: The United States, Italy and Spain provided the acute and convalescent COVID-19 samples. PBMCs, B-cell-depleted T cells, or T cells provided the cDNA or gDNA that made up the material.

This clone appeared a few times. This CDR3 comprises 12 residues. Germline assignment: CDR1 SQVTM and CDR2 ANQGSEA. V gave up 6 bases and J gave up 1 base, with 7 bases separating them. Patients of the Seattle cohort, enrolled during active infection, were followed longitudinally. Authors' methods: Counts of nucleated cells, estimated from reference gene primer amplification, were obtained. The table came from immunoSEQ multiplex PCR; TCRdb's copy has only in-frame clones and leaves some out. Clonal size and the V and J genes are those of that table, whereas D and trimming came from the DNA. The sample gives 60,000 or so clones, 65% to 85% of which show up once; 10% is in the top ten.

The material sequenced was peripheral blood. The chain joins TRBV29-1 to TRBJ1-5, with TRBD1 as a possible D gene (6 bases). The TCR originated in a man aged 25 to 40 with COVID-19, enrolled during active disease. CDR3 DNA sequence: TGCAGCGTAGGACAGAGCAATCAGCCCCAGCATTTT. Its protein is CSVGQSNQPQHF.